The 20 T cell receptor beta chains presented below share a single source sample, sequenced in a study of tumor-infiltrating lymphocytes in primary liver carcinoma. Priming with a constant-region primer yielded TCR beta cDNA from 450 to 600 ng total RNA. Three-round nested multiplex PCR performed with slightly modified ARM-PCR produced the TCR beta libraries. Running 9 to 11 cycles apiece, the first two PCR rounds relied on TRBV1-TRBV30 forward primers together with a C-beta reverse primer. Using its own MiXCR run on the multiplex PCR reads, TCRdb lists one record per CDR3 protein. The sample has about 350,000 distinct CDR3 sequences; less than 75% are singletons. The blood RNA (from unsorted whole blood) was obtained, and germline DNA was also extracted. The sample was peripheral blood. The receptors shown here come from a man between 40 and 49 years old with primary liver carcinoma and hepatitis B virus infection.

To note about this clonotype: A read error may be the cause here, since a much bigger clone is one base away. The DNA for the CDR3 is TGCAGCGTTGAAGGGCACAGGAAGAGGAACACTGAAGCTTTCTTT. Protein sequence: CSVEGHRKRNTEAFF. This chain connects TRBV29-1 to TRBJ1-1; TRBD1 is a possible D gene (5 bases). The V gene lost 1 base and the J gene lost 1 base, with 13 bases spanning the gap. The CDR3 extends over 15 amino acids. Per germline, CDR1 SQVTM and CDR2 ANQGSEA.

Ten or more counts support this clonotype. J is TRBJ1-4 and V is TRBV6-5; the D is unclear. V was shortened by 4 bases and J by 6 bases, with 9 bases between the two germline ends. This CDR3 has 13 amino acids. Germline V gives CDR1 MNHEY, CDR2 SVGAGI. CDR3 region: CASSWAVYEKLFF. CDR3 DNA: TGTGCCAGCAGTTGGGCAGTTTATGAAAAACTGTTTTTT.

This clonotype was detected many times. The chain's CDR3 is CASSFTYSGNADTQYF. The CDR3 DNA is TGTGCCAGCAGCTTCACCTATAGCGGGAATGCAGATACGCAGTATTTT. The chain uses TRBV5-6 and TRBJ2-3; 8 nucleotides line up with TRBD2. V lost 2 bases to trimming and J lost 4 bases; unmatched junction nucleotides: 9. CDR1 SGHDT and CDR2 YYEEEE come from the germline V gene. The CDR3 loop spans 16 amino acids. The entire variable domain, with the rest obtained from reference TRBV5-6 and TRBJ2-3, is as follows: DAGVTQSPTHLIKTRGQQVTLRCSPKSGHDTVSWYQQALGQGPQFIFQYYEEEERQRGNFPDRFSGHQFPNYSSELNVNALLLGDSALYLCASSFTYSGNADTQYFGPGTRLTVL.

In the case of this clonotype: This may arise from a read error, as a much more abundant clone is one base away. The CDR3 region is CASSQGSKGGKLFF. The DNA of the CDR3 is TGCGCCAGCAGCCAAGGGTCAAAGGGGGGAAAACTGTTTTTT. This chain links TRBV4-1 with TRBJ1-4; weak D call: TRBD1 (6 bases). V gave up 1 base and J gave up 10 bases, with 13 bases separating them. The CDR3 is 14 residues long. Looked up from germline, CDR1 is MGHRA and CDR2 is YSYEKL.

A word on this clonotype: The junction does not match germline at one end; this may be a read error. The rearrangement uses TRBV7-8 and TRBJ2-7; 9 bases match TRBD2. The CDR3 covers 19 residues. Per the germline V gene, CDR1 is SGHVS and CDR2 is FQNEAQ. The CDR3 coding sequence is TGTGCCAGCAGCTTAGAAGGGGCGGGAGGGCCGTCTTCTGGCTACGGGCAGTACTTC. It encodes CASSLEGAGGPSSGYGQYF.

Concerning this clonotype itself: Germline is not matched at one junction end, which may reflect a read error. CDR3 DNA: TGTGCCAGCAGTGAAACGAGCCAGCGTCACAATGAGCAGCTCTTC. Translating it yields CASSETSQRHNEQLF. The chain uses TRBV6-1 and TRBJ2-1; D is unresolved. CDR3 length: 15 amino acids. The germline V gene has CDR1 MNHNS and CDR2 SASEGT.

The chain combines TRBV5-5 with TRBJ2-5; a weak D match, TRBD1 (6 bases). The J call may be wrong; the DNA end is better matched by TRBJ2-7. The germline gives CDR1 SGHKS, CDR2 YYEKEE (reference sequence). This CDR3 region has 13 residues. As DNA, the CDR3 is TGTGCCAGCAGCGGGAACAGGGCCTACGAGCAGTACTTC. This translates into CASSGNRAYEQYF.

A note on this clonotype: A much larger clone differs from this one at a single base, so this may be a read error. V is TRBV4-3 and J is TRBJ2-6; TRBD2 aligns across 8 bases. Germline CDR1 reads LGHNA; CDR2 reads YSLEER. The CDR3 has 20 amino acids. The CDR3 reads CASSQAHSGGHRGGVNVLTF. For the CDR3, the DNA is TGCGCCAGCAGCCAAGCCCACTCGGGGGGGCACAGAGGTGGGGTCAACGTCCTGACTTTC.

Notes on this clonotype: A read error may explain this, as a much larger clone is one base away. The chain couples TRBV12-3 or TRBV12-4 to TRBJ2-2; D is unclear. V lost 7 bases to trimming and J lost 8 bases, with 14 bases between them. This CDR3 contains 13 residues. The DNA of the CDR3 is TGTGCCAGCAATTTCTTACCTTTGGGGGAGCTGTTTTTT. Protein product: CASNFLPLGELFF.

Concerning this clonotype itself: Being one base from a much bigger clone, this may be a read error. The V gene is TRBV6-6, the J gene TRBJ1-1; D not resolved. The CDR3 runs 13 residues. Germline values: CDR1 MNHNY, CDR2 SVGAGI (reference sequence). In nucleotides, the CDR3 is TGTACCAGCAGTTACCGCAGTCGAGGTGAAGCTTTCTTT. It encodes CTSSYRSRGEAFF.

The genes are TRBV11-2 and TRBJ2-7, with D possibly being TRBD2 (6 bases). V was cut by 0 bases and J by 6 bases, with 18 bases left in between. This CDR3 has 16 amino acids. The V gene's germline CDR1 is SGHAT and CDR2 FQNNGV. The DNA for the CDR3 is TGTGCCAGCAGCTTAGATCCGGGAGAGGGTATTGTCGAGCAGTACTTC. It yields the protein CASSLDPGEGIVEQYF.

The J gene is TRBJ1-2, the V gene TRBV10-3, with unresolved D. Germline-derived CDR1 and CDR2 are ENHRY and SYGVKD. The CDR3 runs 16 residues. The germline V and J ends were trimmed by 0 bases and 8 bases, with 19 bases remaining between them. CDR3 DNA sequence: TGTGCCATCAGTGAGTCTCGGGGAGGTTCCGTGTGGGGCTACACCTTC. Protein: CAISESRGGSVWGYTF.

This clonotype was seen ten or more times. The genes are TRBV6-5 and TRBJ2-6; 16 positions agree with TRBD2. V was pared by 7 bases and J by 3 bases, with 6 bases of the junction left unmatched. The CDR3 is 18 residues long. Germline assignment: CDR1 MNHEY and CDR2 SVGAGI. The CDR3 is CASMGLAGGPYGANVLTF. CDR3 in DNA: TGTGCCAGCATGGGACTAGCGGGAGGGCCTTATGGGGCCAACGTCCTGACTTTC.

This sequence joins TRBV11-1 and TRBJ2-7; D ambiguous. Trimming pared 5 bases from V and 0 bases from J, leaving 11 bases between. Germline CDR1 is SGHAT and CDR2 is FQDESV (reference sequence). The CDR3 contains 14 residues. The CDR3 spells CASSQWCNSYEQYF. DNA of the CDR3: TGTGCCAGCAGCCAGTGGTGCAACTCCTACGAGCAGTACTTC.

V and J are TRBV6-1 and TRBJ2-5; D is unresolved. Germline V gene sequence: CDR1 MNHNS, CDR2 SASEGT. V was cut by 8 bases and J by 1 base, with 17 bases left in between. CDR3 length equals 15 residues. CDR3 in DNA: TGTGCCAGCCATCAGGTCCTTGGTTTCCAAGAGACCCAGTACTTC. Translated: CASHQVLGFQETQYF.

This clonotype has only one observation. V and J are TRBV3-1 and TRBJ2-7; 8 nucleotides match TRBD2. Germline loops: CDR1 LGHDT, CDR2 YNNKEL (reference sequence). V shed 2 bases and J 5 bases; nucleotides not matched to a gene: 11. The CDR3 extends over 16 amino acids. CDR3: CASSQHSGSRPHEQYF. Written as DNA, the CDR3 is TGTGCCAGCAGCCAACACAGCGGGAGTCGTCCCCACGAGCAGTACTTC.

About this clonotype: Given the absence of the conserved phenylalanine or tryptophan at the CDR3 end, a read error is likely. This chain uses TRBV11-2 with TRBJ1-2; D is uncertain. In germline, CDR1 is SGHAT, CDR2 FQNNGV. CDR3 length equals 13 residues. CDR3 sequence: CASSLAVGHGYTS. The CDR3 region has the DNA TGTGCTAGCAGCTTAGCGGTTGGGCATGGCTACACCTCC.

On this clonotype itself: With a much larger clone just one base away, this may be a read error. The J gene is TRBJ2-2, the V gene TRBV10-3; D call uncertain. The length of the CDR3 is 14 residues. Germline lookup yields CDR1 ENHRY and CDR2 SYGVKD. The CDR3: CAICESGTSGELFF. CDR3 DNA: TGTGCCATCTGTGAGTCTGGTACTTCCGGGGAGCTGTTTTTT.

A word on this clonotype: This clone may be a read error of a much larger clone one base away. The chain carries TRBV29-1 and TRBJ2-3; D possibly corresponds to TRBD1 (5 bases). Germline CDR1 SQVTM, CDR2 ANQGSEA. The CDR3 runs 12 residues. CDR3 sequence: CSVGQITDTQFF. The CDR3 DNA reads TGCAGCGTTGGACAGATCACAGATACGCAGTTTTTT.

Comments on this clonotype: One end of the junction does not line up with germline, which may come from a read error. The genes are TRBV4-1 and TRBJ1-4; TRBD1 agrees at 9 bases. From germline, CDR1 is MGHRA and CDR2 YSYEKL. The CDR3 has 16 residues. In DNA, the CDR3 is TGCGCCAGCAACCAAGATGGGACAGGGCCTAATGAAAAACTGTTTTTT. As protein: CASNQDGTGPNEKLFF.